A selection of T cell receptor beta chains follows, all from one sample in a study of OX40 agonist ivuxolimab in advanced cancers. Here immunoSEQ multiplex PCR was the method, and the copy in TCRdb shows in-frame clones only, minus some. The sample yields about 38,000 clones, roughly nine tenths seen once. This specimen consisted of CD4+ or CD8+ T cells sorted from blood, obtained in a trial of the OX40 agonist ivuxolimab. Receptors originate from an adult with an advanced solid tumor such as melanoma, head and neck, liver or kidney cancer. Each CDR3 is given with its conserved first and last residue. D genes are given only for firm matches. Size is stated for part of the rows, as once, few or many counts, or as a class when the clone is expanded.

d_gene,v_gene,abundance,j_gene,CDR3nt,CDR3aa
TRBD1,TRBV28,.,TRBJ1-2,TGTGCCAGCAGTTTACCCGACAGGGCCTATGGCTACACCTTC,CASSLPDRAYGYTF
TRBD2,TRBV4-1,.,TRBJ2-1,TGCGCCAGCATGGGCGGGGGGATATACAATGAGCAGTTCTTC,CASMGGGIYNEQFF
TRBD1,TRBV7-6,.,TRBJ2-7,TGTGCCAGCAGCCCAGTCAGGACAGGGTTCTACGAGCAGTACTTC,CASSPVRTGFYEQYF
.,TRBV28,.,TRBJ1-5,TGTGCCACCCGGGCCCAGGGCTACGGTCAGCCCCAGCATTTT,CATRAQGYGQPQHF
.,TRBV27,once,TRBJ1-2,TGTGCCAGCAGTTTATTTGCAGGTGCTAACTATGGCTACACCTTC,CASSLFAGANYGYTF
.,TRBV10-3,.,TRBJ2-2,TGTGCCATCAGTGAGTCGGGGGTTGTGGACACCGGGGAGCTGTTTTTT,CAISESGVVDTGELFF
.,TRBV6-5,.,TRBJ2-7,TGTGCCAGCAGTGCCCGGGACAACTCCTACGAGCAGTACTTC,CASSARDNSYEQYF
TRBD1,TRBV18,.,TRBJ2-1,TGTGCCAGCTCACCATACGCAGGACAGGGGTACAATGAGCAGTTCTTC,CASSPYAGQGYNEQFF
TRBD1,TRBV6-5,once,TRBJ2-2,TGTGCCAGCACGGGACAGGTGAACACCGGGGAGCTGTTTTTT,CASTGQVNTGELFF
TRBD1,TRBV2,once,TRBJ2-3,TGTGCCAGCAGTGGACAAGACAGGGCCACAGATACGCAGTATTTT,CASSGQDRATDTQYF
TRBD1,TRBV11-2,.,TRBJ2-7,TGTGCCAGCAGCACCGGACAGGGGTACGAGCAGTACTTC,CASSTGQGYEQYF
.,TRBV7-2,.,TRBJ1-1,TGTGCCAGCAGCTCGTTCGCTGGCACTGAAGCTTTCTTT,CASSSFAGTEAFF
.,TRBV6-5,.,TRBJ2-3,TGTGCCAGCACCCCAGGGGGGACTAGCACAGATACGCAGTATTTT,CASTPGGTSTDTQYF
TRBD1,TRBV5-4,.,TRBJ2-7,TGTGCCAGCAGCGAAGCCCCTGGGACAGGGTGGGAGCAGTACTTC,CASSEAPGTGWEQYF
TRBD1,TRBV27,.,TRBJ1-2,TGTGCCAGCAGTTCCGTATCTGACAGGGCTAACTATGGCTACACCTTC,CASSSVSDRANYGYTF
TRBD1,TRBV9,.,TRBJ1-1,TGTGCCAGCAGAGCCGGGACAGAGATGAACACTGAAGCTTTCTTT,CASRAGTEMNTEAFF
.,TRBV6-4,.,TRBJ2-6,TGTGCCAGCAGTTCCGGACAGCCCCTCTCTGGGGCCAACGTCCTGACTTTC,CASSSGQPLSGANVLTF
.,TRBV5-8,.,TRBJ1-2,TGTGCCAGCAGCCCCGGTCACCACCCTGCCTATGGCTACACCTTC,CASSPGHHPAYGYTF
.,TRBV5-4,.,TRBJ1-1,TGTGCCAGCAGCTTGTTTCTGGGGGACACTGAAGCTTTCTTT,CASSLFLGDTEAFF
.,TRBV5-4,once,TRBJ2-5,TGTGCCAGCAGCTTGAAGCGGGCTTCCGAAGAGACCCAGTACTTC,CASSLKRASEETQYF
.,TRBV7-8,.,TRBJ2-4,TGTGCCAGCAGCTTACTGCCAGGAGAATCTCGGGCCAAAAACATTCAGTACTTC,CASSLLPGESRAKNIQYF
.,TRBV5-6,.,TRBJ1-2,TGTGCCAGCAGCTTCCGGGGGTCGGGAGACGGCTACACCTTC,CASSFRGSGDGYTF
TRBD2,TRBV14,.,TRBJ2-7,TGTGCCAGCAGCCAGGCCCAGGGACTAGCCTACGAGCAGTACTTC,CASSQAQGLAYEQYF
.,TRBV4-3,.,TRBJ1-5,TGCGCCAGCAGCCAAGATACGGGGCAGGACAGCAATCAGCCCCAGCATTTT,CASSQDTGQDSNQPQHF
TRBD2,TRBV11-2,.,TRBJ2-5,TGTGCCAGCAAGACTAGCGGGGGTTTAGAGACCCAGTACTTC,CASKTSGGLETQYF
.,TRBV14,once,TRBJ2-5,TGTGCCAGCAGCCAAGAGTACCAAGGAGGGTTAGAGACCCAGTACTTC,CASSQEYQGGLETQYF
.,TRBV7-8,.,TRBJ1-5,TGTGCCAGCAGCTTAGTCCCCGCGCGATTAGATCAGCCCCAGCATTTT,CASSLVPARLDQPQHF
TRBD1,TRBV15,medium-sized,TRBJ1-1,TGTGCCACCAGCTTACAGGGGGCCCGGGCAGCTTTCTTT,CATSLQGARAAFF
TRBD2,TRBV4-1,.,TRBJ2-7,TGCGCCAGCAGCCTCATTCCGCGGGGGAAGTACGAGCAGTACTTC,CASSLIPRGKYEQYF
.,TRBV7-2,.,TRBJ2-5,TGTGCCAGCAGTTTTGCAGGAAGGGGGGCGTTGGGATTGACCCAGTACTTC,CASSFAGRGALGLTQYF